This TCR beta chain appears in the sequencing data of a study of blood T cell repertoires in COVID-19. Turning to the study itself: Specimens from acute and convalescent COVID-19 originated in the United States, Italy and Spain.

The CDR3 is 12 residues long. Trimming removed 0 bases at V and 8 bases at J, with 7 bases between. How the authors handled the data: The authors estimated nucleated cell counts from reference gene primer amplification. The table came from immunoSEQ multiplex PCR; TCRdb's copy has only in-frame clones and leaves some out. That table supplies the V and J calls and clone size; D and trimming were determined from the DNA. The repertoire holds approximately 120,000 clones, with around 83% as singletons. Material: peripheral blood. The sequence derives from a man older than 75 with active or convalescent COVID-19. The V and J genes are TRBV12-3 or TRBV12-4 and TRBJ1-1, with D uncertain. CDR3 sequence (DNA): TGTGCCAGCAGTTTAGCACAGTACGAAGCTTTCTTT. Its translation: CASSLAQYEAFF.